The following is a TCR beta chain sequence with its context. Its matching antigen is unknown. CD4+ T cells specific for antigen were expanded with viral peptide pools by the ViraFEST assay before sequencing. Investigators separated out CD4+ T cells once 10 days of culture had passed. All vaccine recipients tested negative for nucleocapsid antibodies and had never contracted SARS-CoV-2 infection. Only in-frame clones appear in the TCRdb table, and some are missing; sequencing was by immunoSEQ multiplex PCR. The sample lists 50,000 to 65,000 clones, nearly 80% occurring once. Trimming removed 4 bases at V and 2 bases at J, with 21 bases between. CDR3 size: 17 residues. These data originate in a study of vaccination effects on CD4 cells after COVID-19. About the study: Each participant was administered two doses of either the BNT162b2 or the mRNA-1273 vaccine. Overall study results and limits: Marked clonal contraction of both clone types appeared late after vaccination.

The sequence came from a human donor who received a COVID-19 vaccine. The chain combines TRBV23-1 with TRBJ2-7; TRBD1 might be the D (5 bases). TRBV23-1 is treated as an ORF (open reading frame) with a function not yet certain. Specimen: CD4+ T cells from PBMCs cultured with HCoV-OC43 spike peptides, collected before COVID-19 vaccination. Subset given: HCoV-OC43 spike overlapping peptide pool stimulation. The CDR3 here is CASSPYSETLGAYEQYV. The CDR3 DNA follows: TGCGCCAGCAGTCCCTACTCGGAGACCTTAGGGGCCTACGAGCAGTACGTC.